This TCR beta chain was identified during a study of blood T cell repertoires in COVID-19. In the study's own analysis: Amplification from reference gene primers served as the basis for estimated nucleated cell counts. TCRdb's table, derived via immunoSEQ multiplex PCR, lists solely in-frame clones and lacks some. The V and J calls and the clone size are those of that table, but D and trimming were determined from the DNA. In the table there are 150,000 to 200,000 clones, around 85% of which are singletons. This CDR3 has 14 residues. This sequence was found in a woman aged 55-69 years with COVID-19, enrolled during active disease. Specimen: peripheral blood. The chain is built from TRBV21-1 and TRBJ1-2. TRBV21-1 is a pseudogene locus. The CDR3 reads CASSNVRFDYGYTF. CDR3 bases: TGTGCCAGCAGCAATGTACGGTTCGACTATGGCTACACCTTC.